This is a list of T cell receptor beta chains from one sample in a study of T cells after yellow fever vaccination. TCRdb called the 5' RACE reads again in MiXCR, with one record for every CDR3 protein. The sample includes over 200,000 distinct CDR3 sequences, roughly 6.8% of them seen just once. This material consisted of CD4+ T cells sorted from PBMCs, taken on the day of the yellow fever booster vaccination. The origin of the receptors is a young man who received the YFV17D yellow fever vaccine. Both conserved end residues are part of each CDR3. D genes are given only for firm matches. Part of the rows lack a size; the others show once, few, many or a class for expanded clones.

cdr3_nt: TGTGCCAGCAGCCCCCCCGGGACTAGCCCTCTTTCGAACACCGGGGAGCTGTTTTTT
cdr3_aa: CASSPPGTSPLSNTGELFF
clone_size: -
v_call: TRBV14
d_call: TRBD2
j_call: TRBJ2-2

cdr3_nt: TGTGCCAGCAGCCCAAGCACCGGCCGCTCCTACAATGAGCAGTTCTTC
cdr3_aa: CASSPSTGRSYNEQFF
clone_size: many
v_call: TRBV7-8
d_call: -
j_call: TRBJ2-1

cdr3_nt: TGTGCCAGCCCTGGAGGGGGCAGCGAAAATTCACCCCTCCACTTT
cdr3_aa: CASPGGGSENSPLHF
clone_size: many
v_call: TRBV6-6
d_call: TRBD1
j_call: TRBJ1-6

cdr3_nt: TGTGCCAGCAGCTTAACCGGTAGCGGGCCTATCCAAGAGACCCAGTACTTC
cdr3_aa: CASSLTGSGPIQETQYF
clone_size: -
v_call: TRBV7-8
d_call: TRBD2
j_call: TRBJ2-5

cdr3_nt: TGTGCCAGCAGCCAAGTTCAGGGGGCGGGGGAGCAGTACTTC
cdr3_aa: CASSQVQGAGEQYF
clone_size: -
v_call: TRBV3-1
d_call: TRBD1
j_call: TRBJ2-7

cdr3_nt: TGTGCCAGTAGTAGAGGGCCCACAATCAGGTCTGGGGCCAACGTCCTGACTTTC
cdr3_aa: CASSRGPTIRSGANVLTF
clone_size: -
v_call: TRBV19
d_call: -
j_call: TRBJ2-6

cdr3_nt: TGTGCCAGCAGGACGGGACTAGCGGGAGATAAGCTCTTC
cdr3_aa: CASRTGLAGDKLF
clone_size: few
v_call: TRBV6-2/TRBV6-3
d_call: TRBD2
j_call: TRBJ2-1

cdr3_nt: TGTGCCACAGGACAGAAACGCAATCAGCCCCAGCATTTT
cdr3_aa: CATGQKRNQPQHF
clone_size: many
v_call: TRBV6-2/TRBV6-3
d_call: -
j_call: TRBJ1-5

cdr3_nt: TGTGCCAGCAGCCATGGGGATACGCAGTATTTT
cdr3_aa: CASSHGDTQYF
clone_size: few
v_call: TRBV6-5
d_call: -
j_call: TRBJ2-3

cdr3_nt: TGTGCCAGCTTAACCCTCCAGACCCAGTACTTC
cdr3_aa: CASLTLQTQYF
clone_size: few
v_call: TRBV7-2
d_call: -
j_call: TRBJ2-5

cdr3_nt: TGTGCCAGCTCACCTAAAACGGAGAGAAACACCATATATTTT
cdr3_aa: CASSPKTERNTIYF
clone_size: -
v_call: TRBV18
d_call: -
j_call: TRBJ1-3

cdr3_nt: TGCAGTGCTAGAGCTTCTAGCGGGAGTAGCGACGAGCAGTACTTC
cdr3_aa: CSARASSGSSDEQYF
clone_size: many
v_call: TRBV20-1
d_call: TRBD2
j_call: TRBJ2-7

cdr3_nt: TGTGCCAGCAGTACCTACCCTTTTGGGCAGTACTTC
cdr3_aa: CASSTYPFGQYF
clone_size: many
v_call: TRBV27
d_call: -
j_call: TRBJ2-7

cdr3_nt: TGTGCCTGGACCAGGGGGCTCTACGAGCAGTACTTC
cdr3_aa: CAWTRGLYEQYF
clone_size: few
v_call: TRBV30
d_call: TRBD1
j_call: TRBJ2-7

cdr3_nt: TGTGCCAGCAGCTTAGCGGGGACAGGGTCCCATGAGCAGTTCTTC
cdr3_aa: CASSLAGTGSHEQFF
clone_size: few
v_call: TRBV7-2
d_call: TRBD1
j_call: TRBJ2-1

cdr3_nt: TGTGCCAGCATCCGGGCCGGGGCCGCCTTAGGGGAGTTCTACGAGCAGTACTTC
cdr3_aa: CASIRAGAALGEFYEQYF
clone_size: -
v_call: TRBV5-5
d_call: -
j_call: TRBJ2-7

cdr3_nt: TGTGCCAGCAGCTTTCAGGGGGCGAACACTGAAGCTTTCTTT
cdr3_aa: CASSFQGANTEAFF
clone_size: few
v_call: TRBV7-8
d_call: TRBD1
j_call: TRBJ1-1

cdr3_nt: TGCGCCAGCAGTAGACAGGGCCAAGATACGCAGTATTTT
cdr3_aa: CASSRQGQDTQYF
clone_size: many
v_call: TRBV5-1
d_call: TRBD1
j_call: TRBJ2-3

cdr3_nt: TGTGCCAGCAGTGATCCGAGGGCCTGGCCCAAAGAGACCCAGTACTTC
cdr3_aa: CASSDPRAWPKETQYF
clone_size: few
v_call: TRBV6-4
d_call: -
j_call: TRBJ2-5

cdr3_nt: TGTGCCAGCAGCCAAGGGGTCGGCGGGGAGCTGTTTTTT
cdr3_aa: CASSQGVGGELFF
clone_size: few
v_call: TRBV3-1
d_call: -
j_call: TRBJ2-2

cdr3_nt: TGTGCCAGACTACTAGCGGGACCTATCTCCTGGGAGTTCGCTTACAATGAGCAGTTCTTC
cdr3_aa: CARLLAGPISWEFAYNEQFF
clone_size: few
v_call: TRBV14
d_call: TRBD2
j_call: TRBJ2-1

cdr3_nt: TGTGCCAGCAGCTCGACTAGCGGGGCCACTTACGAGCAGTACTTC
cdr3_aa: CASSSTSGATYEQYF
clone_size: -
v_call: TRBV7-2
d_call: TRBD2
j_call: TRBJ2-7

cdr3_nt: TGTGCCAGCACGGTGGCGGGAGGTCTCTCTCCAGATACGCAGTATTTT
cdr3_aa: CASTVAGGLSPDTQYF
clone_size: -
v_call: TRBV5-4
d_call: TRBD2
j_call: TRBJ2-3

cdr3_nt: TGTGCCAGCTCACCCCAATCCCGACTAGTAAGGCAGGACGAGCAGTACTTC
cdr3_aa: CASSPQSRLVRQDEQYF
clone_size: -
v_call: TRBV18
d_call: -
j_call: TRBJ2-7

cdr3_nt: TGTGCCATCAGCGCGACAGGGGTCGAGACCCAGTACTTC
cdr3_aa: CAISATGVETQYF
clone_size: -
v_call: TRBV10-3
d_call: TRBD1
j_call: TRBJ2-5

cdr3_nt: TGTGCCAGCATCCCCCTGGGGGTTCAAGAGACCCAGTACTTC
cdr3_aa: CASIPLGVQETQYF
clone_size: many
v_call: TRBV2
d_call: -
j_call: TRBJ2-5

cdr3_nt: TGTGCCAGCAGCTTGTCTAGCGGGAGGGCCTTTGAGCAGTTCTTC
cdr3_aa: CASSLSSGRAFEQFF
clone_size: many
v_call: TRBV5-5
d_call: TRBD2
j_call: TRBJ2-1

cdr3_nt: TGTGCCAGCAGCCCAAGGGGCCTCGGGGAGCTGTTTTTT
cdr3_aa: CASSPRGLGELFF
clone_size: -
v_call: TRBV27
d_call: -
j_call: TRBJ2-2

cdr3_nt: TGTGCCAGTAGTATAGGGGGGACCGTCACACCCCGGGAGCAGTTCTTC
cdr3_aa: CASSIGGTVTPREQFF
clone_size: few
v_call: TRBV19
d_call: -
j_call: TRBJ2-1

cdr3_nt: TGTGCCAGTAGTATCTCGGGATTAAACACCGGGGAGCTGTTTTTT
cdr3_aa: CASSISGLNTGELFF
clone_size: few
v_call: TRBV19
d_call: -
j_call: TRBJ2-2

cdr3_nt: TGTGCCAGCTCACCACTGACGGAACCGAATGAAAAACTGTTTTTT
cdr3_aa: CASSPLTEPNEKLFF
clone_size: few
v_call: TRBV18
d_call: -
j_call: TRBJ1-4

cdr3_nt: TGCGCCAGCAGCTTCCCGGCTCCGAACACCGGGGAGCTGTTTTTT
cdr3_aa: CASSFPAPNTGELFF
clone_size: few
v_call: TRBV5-1
d_call: -
j_call: TRBJ2-2

cdr3_nt: TGTGCCAGCAGTTCCGGGGCGGAGCAGTTCTTC
cdr3_aa: CASSSGAEQFF
clone_size: few
v_call: TRBV12-3/TRBV12-4
d_call: -
j_call: TRBJ2-1

cdr3_nt: TGTGCCTGGAGTAGGGGGAGAATCTACGAGCAGTACTTC
cdr3_aa: CAWSRGRIYEQYF
clone_size: many
v_call: TRBV30
d_call: -
j_call: TRBJ2-7

cdr3_nt: TGTGCCAGCAGCTTAGACAGGGCATCAGAGACCCAGTACTTC
cdr3_aa: CASSLDRASETQYF
clone_size: -
v_call: TRBV11-2
d_call: -
j_call: TRBJ2-5

cdr3_nt: TGTGCCAGCAGCTTTAGACAAGAGCAGTTCTTC
cdr3_aa: CASSFRQEQFF
clone_size: many
v_call: TRBV7-2
d_call: -
j_call: TRBJ2-1

cdr3_nt: TGTGCCAGCAGCCCCAGGACAGGAGAGACCCAGTACTTC
cdr3_aa: CASSPRTGETQYF
clone_size: many
v_call: TRBV7-2
d_call: TRBD1
j_call: TRBJ2-5

cdr3_nt: TGTGCCAGCAGCCAAGGTAACTACGATGAGCAGTTCTTC
cdr3_aa: CASSQGNYDEQFF
clone_size: many
v_call: TRBV14
d_call: -
j_call: TRBJ2-1

cdr3_nt: TGTGCCAGCAGCCAGCGGGAGGGGGGTGGTGGCTACACCTTC
cdr3_aa: CASSQREGGGGYTF
clone_size: -
v_call: TRBV12-3/TRBV12-4
d_call: -
j_call: TRBJ1-2

cdr3_nt: TGTGCCTCCAGCAGAACCCACAGGACTAGCGGCCTTGGCCATGAGCAGTTCTTC
cdr3_aa: CASSRTHRTSGLGHEQFF
clone_size: once
v_call: TRBV15
d_call: TRBD2
j_call: TRBJ2-1

cdr3_nt: TGTGCCAGCAGTTTAGGGAATCTCCATTCACCCCTCCACTTT
cdr3_aa: CASSLGNLHSPLHF
clone_size: few
v_call: TRBV12-3/TRBV12-4
d_call: -
j_call: TRBJ1-6

cdr3_nt: TGTGCCTCCTCCGGGGCGCCCTACGAGCAGTACTTC
cdr3_aa: CASSGAPYEQYF
clone_size: many
v_call: TRBV12-3/TRBV12-4
d_call: -
j_call: TRBJ2-7

cdr3_nt: TGTGCCAGCAGTTTAGCGACAGGGTATGAAGCTTTCTTT
cdr3_aa: CASSLATGYEAFF
clone_size: many
v_call: TRBV12-3/TRBV12-4
d_call: TRBD1
j_call: TRBJ1-1

cdr3_nt: TGTGCCAGCAGTTACACGGGACAGGGGTTACGTGGCGAGCAGTACTTC
cdr3_aa: CASSYTGQGLRGEQYF
clone_size: many
v_call: TRBV6-5
d_call: TRBD1
j_call: TRBJ2-7

cdr3_nt: TGTGCCAGTGGTACACTAGCGGGAACCTACGAGCAGTACTTC
cdr3_aa: CASGTLAGTYEQYF
clone_size: many
v_call: TRBV12-3/TRBV12-4
d_call: TRBD2
j_call: TRBJ2-7

cdr3_nt: TGTGCCAGCAGCACCCGGGACAGGCTTAATGGCTACACCTTC
cdr3_aa: CASSTRDRLNGYTF
clone_size: -
v_call: TRBV9
d_call: TRBD1
j_call: TRBJ1-2

cdr3_nt: TGTGCCAGCTCACCAGGACAGGGGGGAACCTACGAGCAGTACTTC
cdr3_aa: CASSPGQGGTYEQYF
clone_size: few
v_call: TRBV18
d_call: TRBD1
j_call: TRBJ2-7

cdr3_nt: TGCGCCAGCAGCCAAAGGGCGACTGCTGGAGATACGCAGTATTTT
cdr3_aa: CASSQRATAGDTQYF
clone_size: -
v_call: TRBV4-3
d_call: -
j_call: TRBJ2-3

cdr3_nt: TGTGCCAGCAGCAGCAGGGATCCCTACGAGCAGTACTTC
cdr3_aa: CASSSRDPYEQYF
clone_size: -
v_call: TRBV7-2
d_call: -
j_call: TRBJ2-7

cdr3_nt: TGTGCCACCAGTGATCCACGGGGTAGCGGCCCTAGCACAGATACGCAGTATTTT
cdr3_aa: CATSDPRGSGPSTDTQYF
clone_size: -
v_call: TRBV24-1
d_call: -
j_call: TRBJ2-3

cdr3_nt: TGCAGCGTTGCAAAAAGGACAGGGTCCGACAATGAGCAGTTCTTC
cdr3_aa: CSVAKRTGSDNEQFF
clone_size: few
v_call: TRBV29-1
d_call: TRBD1
j_call: TRBJ2-1

cdr3_nt: TGTGCCAGCAGAACCGGGACAGAGTCCTACGACCAGTACTTC
cdr3_aa: CASRTGTESYDQYF
clone_size: -
v_call: TRBV7-2
d_call: TRBD1
j_call: TRBJ2-7

cdr3_nt: TGTGCCAGCATACGCGACAGGGGAGGAGTGGGGAACACTGAAGCTTTCTTT
cdr3_aa: CASIRDRGGVGNTEAFF
clone_size: -
v_call: TRBV6-1
d_call: TRBD1
j_call: TRBJ1-1

cdr3_nt: TGTGCCAGCAGGAAGACTAGCGGGCTTTACTATGAGCAGTTCTTC
cdr3_aa: CASRKTSGLYYEQFF
clone_size: many
v_call: TRBV6-1
d_call: TRBD2
j_call: TRBJ2-1

cdr3_nt: TGCAGTGCTACTGCGACAGGGAACTATGGCTACACCTTC
cdr3_aa: CSATATGNYGYTF
clone_size: few
v_call: TRBV20-1
d_call: TRBD1
j_call: TRBJ1-2

cdr3_nt: TGTGCCAGCAGTGGGCCTAGCGGGAGCTCCGAGCAGTACTTC
cdr3_aa: CASSGPSGSSEQYF
clone_size: many
v_call: TRBV25-1
d_call: TRBD2
j_call: TRBJ2-7